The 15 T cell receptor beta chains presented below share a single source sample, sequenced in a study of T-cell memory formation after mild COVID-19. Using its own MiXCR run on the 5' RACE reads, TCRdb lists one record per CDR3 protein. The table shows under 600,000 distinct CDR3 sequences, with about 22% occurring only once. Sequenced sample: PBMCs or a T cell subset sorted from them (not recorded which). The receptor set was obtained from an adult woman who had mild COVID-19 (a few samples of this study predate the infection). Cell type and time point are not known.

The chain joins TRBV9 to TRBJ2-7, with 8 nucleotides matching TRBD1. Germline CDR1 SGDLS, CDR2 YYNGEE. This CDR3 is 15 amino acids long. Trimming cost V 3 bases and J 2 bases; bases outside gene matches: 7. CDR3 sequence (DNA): TGTGCCAGCAGCGCCGGACCGGGACAGGCCTACGAGCAGTACTTC. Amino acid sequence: CASSAGPGQAYEQYF.

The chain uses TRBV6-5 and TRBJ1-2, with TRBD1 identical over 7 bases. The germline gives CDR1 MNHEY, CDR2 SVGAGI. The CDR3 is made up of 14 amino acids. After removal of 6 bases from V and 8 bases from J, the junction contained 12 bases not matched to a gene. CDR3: CASSRLTGSVGYTF. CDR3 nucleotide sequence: TGTGCCAGCAGCCGCTTGACAGGGTCTGTCGGCTACACCTTC.

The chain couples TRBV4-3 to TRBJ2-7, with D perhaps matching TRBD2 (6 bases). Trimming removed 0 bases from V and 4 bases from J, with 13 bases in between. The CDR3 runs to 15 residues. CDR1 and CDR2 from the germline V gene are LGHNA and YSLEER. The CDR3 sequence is CASSQDLGGGYEQYF. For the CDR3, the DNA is TGCGCCAGCAGCCAAGATCTGGGGGGTGGTTACGAGCAGTACTTC.

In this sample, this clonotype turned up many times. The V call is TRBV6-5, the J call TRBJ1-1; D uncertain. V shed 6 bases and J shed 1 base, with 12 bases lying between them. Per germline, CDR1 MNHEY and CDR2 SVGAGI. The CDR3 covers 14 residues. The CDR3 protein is CASSRSAQNTEAFF. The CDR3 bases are TGTGCCAGCAGCCGCAGTGCCCAGAACACTGAAGCTTTCTTT.

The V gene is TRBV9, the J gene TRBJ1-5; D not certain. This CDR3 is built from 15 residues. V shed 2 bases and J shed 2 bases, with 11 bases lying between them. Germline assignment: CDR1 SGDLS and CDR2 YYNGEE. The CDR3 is CASSVDPEGNQPQHF. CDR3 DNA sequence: TGTGCCAGCAGCGTGGACCCGGAGGGCAATCAGCCCCAGCATTTT.

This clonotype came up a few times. CDR3 DNA sequence: TGCAGCGTAATATTAGGGATGGTTGGTTACGAGCAGTACTTC. The encoded protein is CSVILGMVGYEQYF. The chain links TRBV29-1 to TRBJ2-7; D unclear. Germline V lookup: CDR1 SQVTM, CDR2 ANQGSEA. There are 14 residues in the CDR3. The V and J ends lost 6 bases and 4 bases respectively, with 19 bases between them.

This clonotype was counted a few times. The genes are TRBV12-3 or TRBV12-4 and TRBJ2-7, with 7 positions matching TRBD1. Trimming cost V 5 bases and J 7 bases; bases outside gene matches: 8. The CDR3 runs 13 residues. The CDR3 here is CASSMDRQREQYF. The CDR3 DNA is TGTGCCAGCAGTATGGACAGGCAGAGGGAGCAGTACTTC.

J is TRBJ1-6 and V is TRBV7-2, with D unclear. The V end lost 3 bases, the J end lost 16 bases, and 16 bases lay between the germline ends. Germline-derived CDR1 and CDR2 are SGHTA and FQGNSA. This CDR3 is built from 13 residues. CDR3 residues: CASSFVGSPGLHF. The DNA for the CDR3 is TGTGCCAGCAGCTTCGTCGGGAGCCCGGGACTCCACTTT.

In DNA form, the CDR3 reads TGTGCCAGCAGCTCCTCGACTGGAAACACCATATATTTT. Translation gives CASSSSTGNTIYF. The chain recombines TRBV3-1 with TRBJ1-3; no reliable D call. V lost 5 bases, J lost 2 bases, and 7 bases lay in between. Germline V gene sequence: CDR1 LGHDT, CDR2 YNNKEL (reference sequence). This CDR3 comprises 13 residues.

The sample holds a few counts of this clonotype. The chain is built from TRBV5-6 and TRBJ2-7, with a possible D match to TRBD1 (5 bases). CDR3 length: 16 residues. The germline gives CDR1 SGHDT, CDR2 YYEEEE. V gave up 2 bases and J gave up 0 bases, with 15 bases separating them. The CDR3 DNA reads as TGTGCCAGCAGCTTTTTTGGGGCAACTTCCTCCTACGAGCAGTACTTC. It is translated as CASSFFGATSSYEQYF.

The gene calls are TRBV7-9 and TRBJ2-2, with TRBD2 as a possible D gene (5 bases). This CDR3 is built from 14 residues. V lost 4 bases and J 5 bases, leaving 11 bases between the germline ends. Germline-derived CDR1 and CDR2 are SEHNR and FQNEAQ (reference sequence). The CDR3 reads CASSSLEVTGELFF. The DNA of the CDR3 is TGTGCCAGCAGCTCTCTGGAGGTAACCGGGGAGCTGTTTTTT.

CDR3 protein: CASSPSTSRKSSYEQYF. The DNA for the CDR3 is TGTGCCAGCAGCCCCTCGACTAGCCGTAAGAGCTCCTACGAGCAGTACTTC. The V and J genes are TRBV7-6 and TRBJ2-7; TRBD2 agrees at 7 bases. CDR1 is SGHVS, CDR2 FNYEAQ, per germline. This CDR3 comprises 17 residues. V lost 5 bases and J lost 0; bases outside the gene matches: 13.

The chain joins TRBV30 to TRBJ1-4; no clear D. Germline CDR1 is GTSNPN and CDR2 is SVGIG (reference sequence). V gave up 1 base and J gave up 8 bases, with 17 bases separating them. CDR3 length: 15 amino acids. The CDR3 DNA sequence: TGTGCCTGGAGTGCGACCGGAGGTTATGGGGAAAAACTGTTTTTT. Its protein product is CAWSATGGYGEKLFF. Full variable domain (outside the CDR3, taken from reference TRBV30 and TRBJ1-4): SQTIHQWPATLVQPVGSPLSLECTVEGTSNPNLYWYRQAAGRGLQLLFYSVGIGQISSEVPQNLSASRPQDRQFILSSKKLLLSDSGFYLCAWSATGGYGEKLFFGSGTQLSVL.

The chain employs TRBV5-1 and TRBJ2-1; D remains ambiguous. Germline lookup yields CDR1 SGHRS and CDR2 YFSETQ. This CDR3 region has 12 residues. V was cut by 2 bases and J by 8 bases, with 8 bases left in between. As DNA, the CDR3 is TGCGCCAGCAGCTTAAAGCCAGATGAGCAGTTCTTC. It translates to CASSLKPDEQFF.

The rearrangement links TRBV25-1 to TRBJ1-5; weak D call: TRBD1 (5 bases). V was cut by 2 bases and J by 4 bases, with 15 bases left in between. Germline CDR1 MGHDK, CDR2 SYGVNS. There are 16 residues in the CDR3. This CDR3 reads CASSETGVGSNQPQHF. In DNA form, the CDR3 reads TGTGCCAGCAGTGAAACAGGCGTCGGGTCAAATCAGCCCCAGCATTTT.